The 16 T cell receptor beta chains below come from one sample, sequenced in a study of shared clonotypes between healthy human individuals. CD45RO-negative, CCR7-positively selected cells formed the naive CD8 fraction, excluding terminally differentiated effector memory CD45RA+ cells. This table comes from immunoSEQ multiplex PCR, and its TCRdb copy is limited to in-frame clones, with some not included. Counted here are around 610,000 clones, approximately 96% occurring once; the ten biggest clones make up around 0.1%. The sequenced material came from naive CD8+ T cells sorted from blood. The receptors derive from a woman aged 30 to 39 in good health.

This clone occurred once. The rearrangement uses TRBV30 and TRBJ1-3, with 7 bases matching TRBD1. V shed 0 bases, J shed 0 bases, and the junction held 5 bases outside the gene matches. The CDR3 is 16 amino acids. The germline V gene has CDR1 GTSNPN and CDR2 SVGIG (reference sequence). In DNA, the CDR3 is TGTGCCTGGAGTGTTGACAGGGCGCGCTCTGGAAACACCATATATTTT. Translated: CAWSVDRARSGNTIYF. Full variable domain (rest looked up from reference TRBV30 and TRBJ1-3): SQTIHQWPATLVQPVGSPLSLECTVEGTSNPNLYWYRQAAGRGLQLLFYSVGIGQISSEVPQNLSASRPQDRQFILSSKKLLLSDSGFYLCAWSVDRARSGNTIYFGEGSWLTVV.

The genes are TRBV28 and TRBJ1-2; D unresolved. The CDR3 is 13 amino acids. V lost 5 bases and J lost 4, with 11 bases in between. Germline assignment: CDR1 MDHEN and CDR2 SYDVKM. The CDR3 loop is CASSTGGGYGYTF. In nucleotides, the CDR3 is TGTGCCAGCAGTACCGGTGGTGGCTATGGCTACACCTTC.

V usage is TRBV27 and J usage is TRBJ1-1, with 12 bases matching TRBD1. CDR1 and CDR2 (germline): MNHEY, SMNVEV (reference sequence). CDR3 length: 18 amino acids. V trimming: 3 bases; J trimming: 8 bases; junction bases outside the gene matches: 16. Here the CDR3 DNA reads TGTGCCAGCAGTTTCCTACCGGGACAGGGGGCCTCAGTGTCGGAAGCTTTCTTT. This sequence encodes CASSFLPGQGASVSEAFF.

The chain links TRBV5-6 to TRBJ2-7; D is ambiguous. Looked up from germline, CDR1 is SGHDT and CDR2 is YYEEEE. The CDR3 has 12 residues. Trimming cost V 2 bases and J 0 bases, with 3 bases left between them. The CDR3 sequence: CASSFSSYEQYF. The CDR3 nucleotides are TGTGCCAGCAGCTTCAGCTCCTACGAGCAGTACTTC.

In its sample, this clone was seen once. The chain is built from TRBV27 and TRBJ1-1; D is unresolved. Germline assignment: CDR1 MNHEY and CDR2 SMNVEV (reference sequence). The CDR3 is 12 amino acids. V was clipped by 4 bases and J by 1 base, with 4 bases between them. CDR3 loop: CASSSANTEAFF. The CDR3 DNA sequence: TGTGCCAGCAGTTCCGCGAACACTGAAGCTTTCTTT.

The chain carries TRBV27 and TRBJ2-4; D unclear. The germline CDR1 and CDR2 sequences are MNHEY and SMNVEV (reference sequence). The CDR3 is 14 amino acids. Trimming pared 6 bases from V and 0 bases from J, leaving 9 bases between. The CDR3 DNA reads TGTGCCAGCAGCTCGCCGGGAGCCAAAAACATTCAGTACTTC. It yields the protein CASSSPGAKNIQYF.

The V and J genes are TRBV9 and TRBJ2-7, with 9 bases fitting TRBD1. The CDR3 runs 15 residues. V gave up 3 bases and J gave up 5 bases; unmatched junction bases: 9. Germline V lookup: CDR1 SGDLS, CDR2 YYNGEE. The CDR3 sequence is CASSAGWDRVNEQYF. In DNA, the CDR3 is TGTGCCAGCAGCGCGGGTTGGGACAGGGTAAACGAGCAGTACTTC.

V and J are TRBV2 and TRBJ1-1, with D unresolved. Germline V gene lookup returns CDR1 SNHLY and CDR2 FYNNEI. Trimming left V 3 bases short and J 7 bases short, with 15 bases between. The CDR3 is 14 amino acids. The CDR3 DNA is TGTGCCAGCAGTGATTTCACATCTTCTAGTGAAGCTTTCTTT. This codes for CASSDFTSSSEAFF.

This chain uses TRBV11-2 with TRBJ1-1; D remains ambiguous. The CDR3 contains 16 residues. Per the germline V gene, CDR1 is SGHAT and CDR2 is FQNNGV. V gave up 1 base and J gave up 3 bases, with 15 bases separating them. The CDR3 loop reads CASSLGLRSYYTEAFF. CDR3 nucleotides: TGTGCCAGCAGCTTAGGGCTTAGAAGCTACTACACTGAAGCTTTCTTT.

This chain joins TRBV7-7 and TRBJ2-1; D remains ambiguous. The V end lost 5 bases, the J end lost 1 base, and 15 bases lay between the germline ends. CDR1 is SSHAT, CDR2 FNYEAQ, per germline (reference sequence). The CDR3 consists of 16 residues. The CDR3 here is CASSLHPIVSYNEQFF. The DNA of the CDR3 is TGTGCCAGCAGCCTTCACCCAATTGTTTCCTACAATGAGCAGTTCTTC.

This clone is a singleton in its sample. The V call is TRBV7-8, the J call TRBJ2-7, with 9 bases identical to TRBD1. V lost 5 bases, J lost 5 bases, and 7 bases stayed unmatched. This CDR3 region has 14 residues. CDR1 and CDR2 (germline): SGHVS, FQNEAQ. For the CDR3, the DNA is TGTGCCAGCAGCCCGGGACAGGGCGAAGACGAGCAGTACTTC. It translates to CASSPGQGEDEQYF.

The rearrangement joins TRBV7-9 to TRBJ2-7; 8 bases map to TRBD2. Germline-derived CDR1 and CDR2 are SEHNR and FQNEAQ (reference sequence). V was clipped by 5 bases and J by 2 bases; unmatched bases: 2. There are 13 residues in the CDR3. CDR3 nucleotide sequence: TGTGCCAGCAGCCAGGGACTAGCCTACGAGCAGTACTTC. Translating gives CASSQGLAYEQYF.

The genes are TRBV11-2 and TRBJ2-5; TRBD1 or TRBD2 may be the D gene (5 bases each). The assigned J gene may be wrong: the sequence end matches TRBJ2-7 better. The length of the CDR3 is 15 residues. CDR1 SGHAT and CDR2 FQNNGV come from the germline V gene. CDR3 nucleotides: TGTGCCAGCAGCCCAAATACCGGGACCAGCTACGAGCAGTACTTC. As protein: CASSPNTGTSYEQYF.

The chain joins TRBV6-1 to TRBJ2-2; 10 nucleotides match TRBD2. Per germline, CDR1 MNHNS and CDR2 SASEGT. Germline trimming cut 3 bases from V and 6 bases from J; bases unmatched to any gene: 7. This CDR3 is built from 16 residues. CDR3 region: CASSEPSGRGAGELFF. The DNA of the CDR3 is TGTGCCAGCAGTGAGCCGAGCGGGAGGGGGGCCGGGGAGCTGTTTTTT.

J is TRBJ1-4 and V is TRBV4-1, with D uncertain. The CDR3 is 14 amino acids. With 4 bases removed from V and 8 bases from J, the gap between germline ends came to 14 bases. Germline values: CDR1 MGHRA, CDR2 YSYEKL. CDR3 amino acids: CASSPGMSGEKLFF. The CDR3 DNA is TGCGCCAGCAGCCCGGGGATGTCGGGGGAAAAACTGTTTTTT.

This clone showed up just once. Different DNA sequences within this sample yield the same CDR3. The chain has TRBV28 and TRBJ2-7; D perhaps matches TRBD1 (6 bases). Germline-derived CDR1 and CDR2 are MDHEN and SYDVKM. Trimming shortened V by 3 bases and J by 4 bases, and 7 bases separated the two germline ends. The CDR3 consists of 12 residues. The CDR3 nucleotides are TGTGCCAGCAGTTTTACAGGGTACGAGCAGTACTTC. Protein sequence: CASSFTGYEQYF.